These 19 T cell receptor beta chains originate from one sample sequenced in a study of T cell responses to AZD1222 COVID-19 vaccine. Sequenced by immunoSEQ multiplex PCR; TCRdb stores in-frame clones only, minus some. The sample shows approximately 100,000 clones, over 90% of them seen only once. The input for sequencing was peripheral blood, taken on day 0 of AZD1222 vaccination. These receptors all come from an adult in good health.

The V and J genes are TRBV2 and TRBJ1-5, with D hard to call. The CDR3 loop spans 12 amino acids. Germline V gene sequence: CDR1 SNHLY, CDR2 FYNNEI. V lost 6 bases to trimming and J lost 4 bases, with 7 bases between them. The DNA for the CDR3 is TGTGCCAGCAGGGATTCAAATCAGCCCCAGCATTTT. It yields the protein CASRDSNQPQHF. Supplemented by reference TRBV2 and TRBJ1-5, the full variable domain reads EPEVTQTPSHQVTQMGQEVILRCVPISNHLYFYWYRQILGQKVEFLVSFYNNEISEKSEIFDDQFSVERPDGSNFTLKIRSTKLEDSAMYFCASRDSNQPQHFGDGTRLSIL.

The chain couples TRBV2 to TRBJ2-3, with D possibly matching TRBD2 (6 bases). CDR1 is SNHLY and CDR2 is FYNNEI in the germline V gene. This CDR3 has 14 residues. Between the trimmed V and J ends, which lost 4 bases and 1 base, there was a span of 9 bases. The CDR3 bases are TGTGCCAGCAGTGGTAGCGGACGCACAGATACGCAGTATTTT. It is translated as CASSGSGRTDTQYF.

The chain links TRBV7-2 to TRBJ2-6; TRBD2 aligns across 7 bases. Unmatched junction bases numbered 8, after V lost 9 bases and J lost 0 bases. The CDR3 runs to 16 residues. Germline V gene data show CDR1 as SGHTA and CDR2 as FQGNSA. The CDR3 sequence: CASPPGGNSGANVLTF. CDR3 nucleotides: TGTGCCAGTCCTCCGGGGGGTAACTCTGGGGCCAACGTCCTGACTTTC. The full variable domain, its missing parts supplied by reference TRBV7-2 and TRBJ2-6, is GAGVSQSPSNKVTEKGKDVELRCDPISGHTALYWYRQSLGQGLEFLIYFQGNSAPDKSGLPSDRFSAERTGGSVSTLTIQRTQQEDSAVYLCASPPGGNSGANVLTFGAGSRLTVL.

The chain couples TRBV5-4 to TRBJ1-6; 7 nucleotides line up with TRBD1. Trimming at V came to 4 bases and at J to 10 bases, leaving 5 bases not matched to a gene. The CDR3 length is 13 residues. CDR1 and CDR2 (germline): SGHNT, YYREEE (reference sequence). The CDR3 nucleotides read TGTGCCAGCAGCGGAGACAGGGACTCACCCCTCCACTTT. The encoded protein is CASSGDRDSPLHF.

This chain links TRBV11-2 with TRBJ2-1; 7 bases fit TRBD2. CDR1 is SGHAT and CDR2 is FQNNGV in the germline V gene. With V trimmed by 0 bases and J by 8 bases, 10 bases remained unmatched. The length of the CDR3 is 16 residues. The CDR3 DNA sequence: TGTGCCAGCAGCTTAGATACCCTAGCGGCCCCACATGAGCAGTTCTTC. Protein: CASSLDTLAAPHEQFF.

To note about this clone: The junction does not match germline at one end; this may be a read error. The chain has TRBV18 and TRBJ2-4; 9 nucleotides align to TRBD2. The germline V gene encodes CDR1 KGHSH and CDR2 LQKENI. The CDR3 is 13 amino acids. The CDR3 DNA is TGTGCCAGCTCACTTACTGGGACTAGCTGGACAAACTTC. It codes for CASSLTGTSWTNF.

This rearrangement joins TRBV10-2 to TRBJ2-3; no clear D. The CDR3 consists of 11 residues. V lost 2 bases and J 5 bases, leaving 2 bases between the germline ends. The germline V gene has CDR1 WSHSY and CDR2 SAAADI. The CDR3 reads CASSEVDTQYF. In DNA form, the CDR3 reads TGCGCCAGCAGTGAGGTAGATACGCAGTATTTT.

The chain links TRBV4-1 to TRBJ1-2, with a possible D match to TRBD1 (5 bases). Germline assignment: CDR1 MGHRA and CDR2 YSYEKL. Trimming removed 1 base from V and 5 bases from J, with 11 bases in between. The CDR3 covers 14 residues. CDR3: CASSQVHGGYGYTF. CDR3 DNA: TGCGCCAGCAGCCAAGTTCATGGGGGTTATGGCTACACCTTC.

The chain combines TRBV25-1 with TRBJ1-2; D call uncertain. The CDR3 is 13 residues long. With 5 bases removed from V and 3 bases from J, the gap between germline ends came to 10 bases. Germline CDR1 is MGHDK and CDR2 is SYGVNS. The CDR3 reads CASSSGLHYGYTF. DNA for the CDR3: TGTGCCAGCAGTTCCGGGCTCCACTATGGCTACACCTTC.

The chain combines TRBV27 with TRBJ1-5; a possible D gene is TRBD1 (5 bases). Germline V lookup: CDR1 MNHEY, CDR2 SMNVEV (reference sequence). This CDR3 has 18 residues. Trimming took off 4 bases at V and 7 bases at J, with 26 bases between the two ends. In nucleotides, the CDR3 is TGTGCCAGCAGTTCAATCGCACCAGGGATACGGGAGGGGCAGCCCCAGCATTTT. As protein: CASSSIAPGIREGQPQHF.

The CDR3 region is CASSQETGYEQYF. CDR3 DNA sequence: TGCGCCAGCAGCCAAGAGACGGGGTACGAGCAGTACTTC. The chain employs TRBV4-1 and TRBJ2-7, with D maybe TRBD2 (5 bases). Looked up from germline, CDR1 is MGHRA and CDR2 is YSYEKL. The CDR3 is made up of 13 amino acids. Trimming removed 0 bases from V and 4 bases from J, with 7 bases in between.

This rearrangement joins TRBV27 to TRBJ1-6, with D maybe TRBD1 (5 bases). Trimming took off 4 bases at V and 7 bases at J, with 11 bases between the two ends. The CDR3 is made up of 14 amino acids. CDR1 is MNHEY, CDR2 SMNVEV, per germline (reference sequence). CDR3 loop: CASSSGKGNSPLHF. The CDR3 coding sequence is TGTGCCAGCAGTTCGGGGAAGGGGAATTCACCCCTCCACTTT.

The V and J genes are TRBV18 and TRBJ2-3; 14 nucleotides agree with TRBD2. The CDR3 has 17 residues. The V segment lost 1 base and the J segment 4 bases; nucleotides outside the gene matches: 4. CDR1 and CDR2 from the germline V gene are KGHSH and LQKENI. In DNA, the CDR3 is TGTGCCAGCTCACCACAAAGGACTAGCGGGGGGTCAGATACGCAGTATTTT. This sequence encodes CASSPQRTSGGSDTQYF.

This rearrangement joins TRBV6-5 to TRBJ1-5, with 9 bases fitting TRBD1. Losses at the gene ends were 6 bases for V and 5 bases for J; bases not matched to a gene: 5. In germline, CDR1 is MNHEY, CDR2 SVGAGI. The CDR3 is 14 residues long. This chain's CDR3 is CASSRDREYQPQHF. DNA of the CDR3: TGTGCCAGCAGCCGGGACAGGGAATATCAGCCCCAGCATTTT.

The chain joins TRBV28 to TRBJ1-4, with a weak D call TRBD1 (6 bases). V dropped 3 bases and J dropped 6 bases, with 14 bases sitting between them. Germline V gene sequence: CDR1 MDHEN, CDR2 SYDVKM. The CDR3 has 15 residues. CDR3 amino acids: CASSFGGARYEKLFF. The CDR3 coding sequence is TGTGCCAGCAGTTTTGGGGGGGCGCGGTATGAAAAACTGTTTTTT.

This chain links TRBV9 with TRBJ2-5; TRBD2 agrees at 7 bases. This CDR3 has 13 residues. Germline V CDR1 and CDR2: SGDLS, YYNGEE. The trim removed 4 bases at V and 5 bases at J, leaving 5 bases unmatched. The CDR3 nucleotides are TGTGCCAGCAGCTGGGAGGGGCGCGAGACCCAGTACTTC. Amino acid sequence: CASSWEGRETQYF.

V gene TRBV30 combines with J gene TRBJ2-1; 11 positions agree with TRBD2. With 0 bases clipped from V and 5 bases from J, the junction kept 3 bases outside the gene matches. Germline V gives CDR1 GTSNPN, CDR2 SVGIG (reference sequence). The CDR3 sequence is 15 residues long. In DNA, the CDR3 is TGTGCCTGGAGTGTCGGACTAGCGGGCAACAATGAGCAGTTCTTC. It is translated as CAWSVGLAGNNEQFF.

The V call is TRBV5-5, the J call TRBJ2-5; 13 nucleotides align to TRBD2. This CDR3 region has 18 residues. CDR1 is SGHKS, CDR2 YYEKEE, per germline (reference sequence). Germline trimming cut 0 bases from V and 3 bases from J; bases unmatched to any gene: 8. The CDR3 coding sequence is TGTGCCAGCAGCTTGGGGGGATGGACTAGCGGGAGAAAAGAGACCCAGTACTTC. Its translation: CASSLGGWTSGRKETQYF.

A note on this clone: This specimen includes other DNA sequences encoding the same CDR3. This chain links TRBV2 with TRBJ2-7, with D uncertain. V lost 2 bases and J 3 bases, leaving 2 bases between the germline ends. The CDR3 is made up of 11 amino acids. The V gene's germline CDR1 is SNHLY and CDR2 FYNNEI. The CDR3 coding sequence is TGTGCCAGCAGTGAAATCTACGAGCAGTACTTC. Translation gives CASSEIYEQYF.